This passage covers 17 T cell receptor beta chains from one sample sequenced in a study of siplizumab effects on memory and regulatory T cells. TCRdb keeps only in-frame clones here, not all; method: immunoSEQ multiplex PCR. The table shows approximately 100,000 clones, with 93% occurring only once. Sequencing was done on a sample of non-Treg CD4+ T cells sorted from blood. All receptors derive from a human donor in good health.

The CDR3 is CASSRFPSGTGELFF. The CDR3 DNA follows: TGTGCCAGCAGCAGGTTCCCTAGCGGGACCGGGGAGCTGTTTTTT. The chain carries TRBV7-2 and TRBJ2-2; 8 positions match TRBD2. The CDR3 runs 15 residues. Germline V CDR1 and CDR2: SGHTA, FQGNSA. V dropped 5 bases and J dropped 5; count of bases not matched to a gene: 7.

Here the CDR3 reads CASSSPGQTNTEAFF. In DNA, the CDR3 is TGTGCCAGCAGTTCCCCGGGACAGACCAACACTGAAGCTTTCTTT. The rearrangement links TRBV6-6 to TRBJ1-1; 7 nucleotides match TRBD1. Germline-derived CDR1 and CDR2 are MNHNY and SVGAGI (reference sequence). This CDR3 is built from 15 residues. Trimming took 4 bases from V and 2 from J; bases not matched to a gene: 7.

The V and J genes are TRBV5-1 and TRBJ2-5; maybe TRBD1 (5 bases). Trimming stripped 4 bases from V and 5 bases from J, with 12 bases between. The length of the CDR3 is 13 residues. From germline, CDR1 is SGHRS and CDR2 YFSETQ. The CDR3 reads CASSLQGGETQYF. CDR3 coding DNA: TGCGCCAGCAGCCTCCAGGGTGGGGAGACCCAGTACTTC.

CDR3 residues: CASRDRGITGELFF. As DNA, the CDR3 is TGTGCCTCCCGGGACAGGGGTATCACCGGGGAGCTGTTTTTT. The chain employs TRBV30 and TRBJ2-2, with 10 bases aligning to TRBD1. Germline-derived CDR1 and CDR2 are GTSNPN and SVGIG (reference sequence). This CDR3 region has 14 residues. Trimming at V came to 7 bases and at J to 4 bases, leaving 6 bases not matched to a gene.

V usage is TRBV19 and J usage is TRBJ1-2; 12 bases are shared with TRBD1. Germline V lookup: CDR1 LNHDA, CDR2 SQIVND (reference sequence). The V gene end was trimmed by 3 bases and the J gene end by 3 bases; junction bases not matched to a gene: 5. The CDR3 sequence is 16 residues long. The CDR3 DNA is TGTGCCAGTAGTATCTACGGGACAGGGGGCGACTATGGCTACACCTTC. Translated, it gives CASSIYGTGGDYGYTF.

CDR3 sequence (DNA): TGTGCCAGTACTCCCCGGAGGACTAGCGGGGGCGGTGAGCAGTTCTTC. It is translated as CASTPRRTSGGGEQFF. This chain uses TRBV19 with TRBJ2-1; the match to TRBD2 covers 13 bases. V trimming: 7 bases; J trimming: 9 bases; junction bases outside the gene matches: 12. Germline CDR1 is LNHDA and CDR2 is SQIVND (reference sequence). This CDR3 region has 16 residues.

This chain joins TRBV18 and TRBJ1-2; no reliable D call. Looked up from germline, CDR1 is KGHSH and CDR2 is LQKENI. V gave up 1 base and J gave up 2 bases, with 11 bases separating them. This CDR3 region has 15 residues. The CDR3, as DNA: TGTGCCAGCTCACCACTTACAGACCAAAACTATGGCTACACCTTC. This gives the protein CASSPLTDQNYGYTF.

The V call is TRBV15, the J call TRBJ2-7; D may match TRBD1 or TRBD2 (5 bases each). The V end lost 1 base, the J end lost 7 bases, and 20 bases lay between the germline ends. Germline assignment: CDR1 LNHNV and CDR2 YYDKDF (reference sequence). This CDR3 has 16 amino acids. CDR3 coding DNA: TGTGCCACCAGCAGAGTAGGCCTCGAGGGGATGGGAGAGCAGTACTTC. Protein: CATSRVGLEGMGEQYF.

Of note for this clone: No DNA is shown, since the ends of the CDR3 on it are uncertain; the CDR3 is the one TCRdb lists. The chain joins TRBV6-5 to TRBJ1-6. The CDR3 is 16 amino acids in total, end residues counted. Germline V lookup: CDR1 MNHEY, CDR2 SVGAGI. The CDR3 spells CASSSSGGTVNSPLHF.

This clone was recorded a few times. The J gene is TRBJ1-6, the V gene TRBV7-9; perhaps TRBD1 as D (5 bases). The CDR3 loop spans 14 amino acids. CDR1 and CDR2 (germline): SEHNR, FQNEAQ (reference sequence). V was clipped by 7 bases and J by 7 bases, with 14 bases between them. The CDR3: CASTSGGRNSPLHF. The DNA for the CDR3 is TGTGCCAGCACCTCGGGGGGTAGGAATTCACCCCTCCACTTT.

The chain links TRBV4-2 to TRBJ2-3; no clear D. Germline V CDR1 and CDR2: LGHNA, YNFKEQ. CDR3 size: 12 residues. The V gene lost 0 bases and the J gene lost 3 bases, with 1 base spanning the gap. CDR3 region: CASSQETDTQYF. CDR3 DNA: TGTGCCAGCAGCCAAGAGACAGATACGCAGTATTTT.

V gene TRBV2 combines with J gene TRBJ1-3; 11 positions agree with TRBD1. V gave up 6 bases and J gave up 5 bases; unmatched junction bases: 6. Germline V CDR1 and CDR2: SNHLY, FYNNEI. CDR3 length equals 15 residues. DNA of the CDR3: TGTGCCAGCAGCGCCGGACAGGGGGCGAGAAACACCATATATTTT. Translation: CASSAGQGARNTIYF.

The chain joins TRBV5-5 to TRBJ1-1; D perhaps matches TRBD1 (6 bases). Per germline, CDR1 SGHKS and CDR2 YYEKEE (reference sequence). The V end was cut by 3 bases, the J end by 11 bases, with 20 bases between. CDR3 length: 14 amino acids. DNA for the CDR3: TGTGCCAGCAGCTACGACAGGTTTGGACGTGAGGCTTTCTTT. Protein product: CASSYDRFGREAFF.

This chain links TRBV5-1 with TRBJ1-5; D ambiguous. Between the trimmed V and J ends, which lost 4 bases and 5 bases, there was a span of 10 bases. CDR3 length: 13 amino acids. Germline assignment: CDR1 SGHRS and CDR2 YFSETQ. The CDR3 region is CASSPGADQPQHF. CDR3 DNA sequence: TGCGCCAGCAGCCCGGGAGCGGATCAGCCCCAGCATTTT.

The V call is TRBV19, the J call TRBJ1-1, with 7 bases fitting TRBD1. The CDR3 runs 16 residues. Germline lookup yields CDR1 LNHDA and CDR2 SQIVND (reference sequence). Unmatched junction bases numbered 9, after V lost 4 bases and J lost 1 base. The CDR3 DNA reads as TGTGCCAGTAGTACACCTGGGGACAGATCGAACACTGAAGCTTTCTTT. As protein: CASSTPGDRSNTEAFF.

The V and J genes are TRBV29-1 and TRBJ2-6; D not resolved. The germline gives CDR1 SQVTM, CDR2 ANQGSEA. This CDR3 region has 14 residues. V was trimmed by 1 base and J by 3 bases, leaving 7 bases between them. CDR3 coding DNA: TGCAGCGTTGAAGGATGGAATGGGGCCAACGTCCTGACTTTC. Translated: CSVEGWNGANVLTF. Complete variable domain (other parts from reference TRBV29-1 and TRBJ2-6): SAVISQKPSRDICQRGTSLTIQCQVDSQVTMMFWYRQQPGQSLTLIATANQGSEATYESGFVIDKFPISRPNLTFSTLTVSNMSPEDSSIYLCSVEGWNGANVLTFGAGSRLTVL.

V gene TRBV5-1 combines with J gene TRBJ2-2; TRBD1 agrees at 7 bases. Germline V gene data show CDR1 as SGHRS and CDR2 as YFSETQ. The CDR3 contains 15 residues. With V trimmed by 5 bases and J by 6 bases, 10 bases remained unmatched. The CDR3 region has the DNA TGCGCCAGCAGGTTACAGGGGAAGGCGGCCGGGGAGCTGTTTTTT. As protein: CASRLQGKAAGELFF. Complete variable domain (other parts from reference TRBV5-1 and TRBJ2-2): KAGVTQTPRYLIKTRGQQVTLSCSPISGHRSVSWYQQTPGQGLQFLFEYFSETQRNKGNFPGRFSGRQFSNSRSEMNVSTLELGDSALYLCASRLQGKAAGELFFGEGSRLTVL.